This TCR beta chain was identified during a study of T cells after yellow fever vaccination. Study outcomes and limitations: Sorted repertoires could include abundant contaminating clonotypes from bulk cells. Across the CD4 and CD8 compartments, a small share of clonotypes was present in both. Clones from primary vaccination mostly reappeared after the booster (96% CD4, approximately 86% CD8).

With 4 bases removed from V and 6 bases from J, the gap between germline ends came to 10 bases. Germline V gene sequence: CDR1 SQVTM, CDR2 ANQGSEA. This CDR3 comprises 11 residues. As to this clonotype: As yet, its antigen is unknown.

Synthesis of TCR cDNA relied on 5'RACE template switching, which attached a universal primer site and UMIs. MiXCR was run by TCRdb on the 5' RACE reads, yielding one entry per CDR3 protein. The data hold roughly 250,000 distinct CDR3 sequences, with about an eighth observed a single time. The sample consisted of CD4+ T cells sorted from PBMCs, taken 45 days after the yellow fever booster vaccination. The clonotype originates from a man aged 25 to 45 who received the YFV17D yellow fever vaccine. The chain joins TRBV29-1 to TRBJ2-7; D is possibly TRBD1 (5 bases). The chain's CDR3 is CSVVGAREQYF. CDR3 nucleotide sequence: TGCAGCGTTGTAGGGGCCCGCGAGCAGTACTTC.